This T cell receptor (beta chain) emerged from a study of shared clonotypes between healthy human individuals. V was clipped by 5 bases and J by 7 bases; unmatched bases: 10. The CDR3 contains 14 residues. Germline V gives CDR1 KGHSH, CDR2 LQKENI. As handled by the study authors: ImmunoSEQ supplied junction-only sequences lacking quality scores, so filtering was different. Profiled with immunoSEQ multiplex PCR; TCRdb holds only in-frame clones, not every one. V and J calls plus clone size are reproduced from that table; the DNA served to infer D and trimming. The sample has 2,100,000 or so clones, 90% to 97% seen once; the top ten hold 0.1% to 0.15%.

V and J are TRBV18 and TRBJ1-1, with 7 bases lining up with TRBD1. The sequencing input was naive CD4+ T cells sorted from blood. Subset in this sample: CD45RA+ positively selected. This receptor was obtained from a man aged 18 to 35 in good health. The CDR3 here is CASSTQTGRSEAFF. DNA for the CDR3: TGTGCCAGCTCAACTCAGACAGGGCGGAGTGAAGCTTTCTTT.